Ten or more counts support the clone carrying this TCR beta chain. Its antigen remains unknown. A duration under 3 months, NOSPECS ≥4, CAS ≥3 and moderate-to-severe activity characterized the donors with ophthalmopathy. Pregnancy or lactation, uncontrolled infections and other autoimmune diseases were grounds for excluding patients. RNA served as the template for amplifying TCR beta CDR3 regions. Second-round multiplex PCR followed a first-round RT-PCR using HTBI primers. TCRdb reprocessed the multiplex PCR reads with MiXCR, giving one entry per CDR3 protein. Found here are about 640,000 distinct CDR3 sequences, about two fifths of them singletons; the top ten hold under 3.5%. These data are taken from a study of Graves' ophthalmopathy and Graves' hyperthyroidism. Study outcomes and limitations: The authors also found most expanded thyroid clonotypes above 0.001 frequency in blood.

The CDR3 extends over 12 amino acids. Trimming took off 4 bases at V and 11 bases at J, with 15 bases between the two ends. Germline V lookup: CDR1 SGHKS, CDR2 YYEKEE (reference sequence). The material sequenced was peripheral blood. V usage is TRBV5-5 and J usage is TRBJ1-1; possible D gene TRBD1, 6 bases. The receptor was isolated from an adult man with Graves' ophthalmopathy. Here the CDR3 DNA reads TGTGCCAGCAGCCCGGCGGGGCAGGGGGCTTTCTTT. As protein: CASSPAGQGAFF.